This T cell receptor (beta chain) was captured in a study of blood T cell repertoires in COVID-19. As for the study in general: Specimens from acute and convalescent COVID-19 originated in the United States, Italy and Spain.

How the authors handled the data: Researchers report that nucleated cell counts were estimated from reference gene primer amplification. Assay used: immunoSEQ multiplex PCR; TCRdb lists only in-frame clones, some missing. That table is the source of V, J and clone size, and D and trimming were worked out from the DNA. The sample shows a few hundred thousand clones, around 89% of them seen only once. Seattle patients were enrolled while actively infected and followed longitudinally. The germline V gene has CDR1 SEHNR and CDR2 FQNEAQ (reference sequence). This CDR3 is built from 13 residues. V trimming: 5 bases; J trimming: 10 bases; junction bases outside the gene matches: 1.

The chain carries TRBV7-9 and TRBJ1-6; 11 bases are a match to TRBD1. The specimen sequenced was peripheral blood. The TCR originated in a woman aged 45-60 years with COVID-19, enrolled during active disease. CDR3 loop: CASSGTGGSPLHF. The CDR3 nucleotides read TGTGCCAGCAGCGGGACAGGGGGATCACCCCTCCACTTT.